Listed below are T cell receptor beta chains from one sample, sequenced in a study of blood T cell repertoires in COVID-19. Some clones are missing from TCRdb's copy, which holds only in-frame ones; the method was immunoSEQ multiplex PCR. Here the sample spans over 120,000 clones, over 70% being singletons. Sequencing input: peripheral blood. These receptors were obtained from a woman between 50 and 59 years old with acute or convalescent COVID-19. Both conserved end residues are part of each CDR3. D genes are given only for firm matches. Part of the rows lack a size; the others show once, few, many or a class for expanded clones.

j_gene: TRBJ2-5; v_gene: TRBV6-5; abundance: .; d_gene: TRBD2; CDR3aa: CASTLASGRGETQYF; CDR3nt: TGTGCCAGCACCCTGGCTAGCGGGAGGGGAGAGACCCAGTACTTC
j_gene: TRBJ1-4; v_gene: TRBV6-5; abundance: .; d_gene: .; CDR3aa: CASSLSWRNEKLFF; CDR3nt: TGTGCCAGCAGCTTGAGTTGGAGGAATGAAAAACTGTTTTTT
j_gene: TRBJ2-1; v_gene: TRBV7-8; abundance: few; d_gene: .; CDR3aa: CASSQGGGRTYNEQFF; CDR3nt: TGTGCCAGCAGCCAAGGGGGCGGGAGGACCTACAATGAGCAGTTCTTC
j_gene: TRBJ1-4; v_gene: TRBV3-1/TRBV3-2; abundance: .; d_gene: .; CDR3aa: CASSQDGRAGEKLFF; CDR3nt: TGTGCCAGCAGCCAAGATGGGAGGGCTGGTGAAAAACTGTTTTTT
j_gene: TRBJ1-6; v_gene: TRBV5-1; abundance: .; d_gene: .; CDR3aa: CASRILTGLSYNSPLHF; CDR3nt: TGCGCCAGCAGGATCCTGACAGGCCTCTCCTATAATTCACCCCTCCACTTT
j_gene: TRBJ2-3; v_gene: TRBV9; abundance: .; d_gene: TRBD1; CDR3aa: CASSRTGTGGPDTQYF; CDR3nt: TGTGCCAGCAGCAGAACCGGGACAGGGGGTCCGGATACGCAGTATTTT
j_gene: TRBJ1-1; v_gene: TRBV12-3/TRBV12-4; abundance: .; d_gene: TRBD1; CDR3aa: CASRGQVWTEAFF; CDR3nt: TGTGCCAGCAGGGGACAGGTATGGACTGAAGCTTTCTTT
j_gene: TRBJ1-5; v_gene: TRBV18; abundance: .; d_gene: .; CDR3aa: CASSPGLGGNQPQHF; CDR3nt: TGTGCCAGCTCCCCTGGGTTGGGCGGCAATCAGCCCCAGCATTTT
j_gene: TRBJ1-2; v_gene: TRBV6-5; abundance: .; d_gene: TRBD1; CDR3aa: CASSPTGGRGYTF; CDR3nt: TGTGCCAGCAGCCCGACAGGGGGCAGAGGCTACACCTTC
j_gene: TRBJ1-1; v_gene: TRBV7-3; abundance: .; d_gene: TRBD1; CDR3aa: CASSPRGSHTEAFF; CDR3nt: TGTGCCAGCAGCCCCAGGGGGTCGCACACTGAAGCTTTCTTT
j_gene: TRBJ1-2; v_gene: TRBV27; abundance: .; d_gene: TRBD1; CDR3aa: CASSPGQYNYGYTF; CDR3nt: TGTGCCAGCAGTCCGGGACAGTATAACTATGGCTACACCTTC
j_gene: TRBJ2-7; v_gene: TRBV7-2; abundance: .; d_gene: TRBD1; CDR3aa: CASSSGQRTYEQYF; CDR3nt: TGTGCCAGCAGCTCGGGACAGCGGACCTACGAGCAGTACTTC
j_gene: TRBJ2-2; v_gene: TRBV27; abundance: .; d_gene: TRBD2; CDR3aa: CASSPGGVTGELFF; CDR3nt: TGTGCCAGCAGCCCGGGGGGGGTCACCGGGGAGCTGTTTTTT
j_gene: TRBJ1-6; v_gene: TRBV18; abundance: .; d_gene: TRBD1; CDR3aa: CASATAGQGVSNSPLHF; CDR3nt: TGTGCCAGCGCAACCGCGGGACAGGGGGTCAGTAATTCACCCCTCCACTTT
j_gene: TRBJ1-1; v_gene: TRBV7-9; abundance: .; d_gene: .; CDR3aa: CASSLLAGANTEAFF; CDR3nt: TGTGCCAGCAGCTTACTTGCAGGGGCGAACACTGAAGCTTTCTTT
j_gene: TRBJ1-4; v_gene: TRBV27; abundance: .; d_gene: .; CDR3aa: CASSLLSRATNEKLFF; CDR3nt: TGTGCCAGCAGTTTATTATCTCGGGCAACTAATGAAAAACTGTTTTTT
j_gene: TRBJ2-7; v_gene: TRBV5-1; abundance: .; d_gene: TRBD2; CDR3aa: CATRLAGAYEQYF; CDR3nt: TGCGCCACCAGACTAGCGGGGGCTTACGAGCAGTACTTC
j_gene: TRBJ1-2; v_gene: TRBV6-5; abundance: once; d_gene: TRBD1; CDR3aa: CASRSRTGNYGYTF; CDR3nt: TGTGCCAGCAGGAGTAGGACAGGGAACTATGGCTACACCTTC
j_gene: TRBJ1-5; v_gene: TRBV19; abundance: .; d_gene: .; CDR3aa: CATAGWGLNSNQPQHF; CDR3nt: TGTGCCACAGCCGGGTGGGGCCTGAATAGCAATCAGCCCCAGCATTTT
j_gene: TRBJ2-1; v_gene: TRBV7-3; abundance: .; d_gene: TRBD2; CDR3aa: CASRLAGGGNEQFF; CDR3nt: TGTGCCAGCAGACTAGCGGGAGGGGGTAATGAGCAGTTCTTC
j_gene: TRBJ2-1; v_gene: TRBV10-1; abundance: .; d_gene: TRBD2; CDR3aa: CASSGPGTSGRNEQFF; CDR3nt: TGCGCCAGCAGTGGACCCGGGACTAGCGGGAGAAATGAGCAGTTCTTC
j_gene: TRBJ1-1; v_gene: TRBV18; abundance: .; d_gene: .; CDR3aa: CASSRWGGASTEAFF; CDR3nt: TGTGCCAGCTCACGGTGGGGCGGGGCCAGCACTGAAGCTTTCTTT
j_gene: TRBJ1-1; v_gene: TRBV28; abundance: .; d_gene: TRBD1; CDR3aa: CASSADRVNTEAFF; CDR3nt: TGTGCCAGCAGTGCCGACAGGGTGAACACTGAAGCTTTCTTT
j_gene: TRBJ2-1; v_gene: TRBV6-4; abundance: .; d_gene: .; CDR3aa: CASISQGNEQFF; CDR3nt: TGTGCCAGCATCTCCCAGGGTAATGAGCAGTTCTTC